The entry that follows covers one T cell receptor (beta chain) sequence. Authors' analysis steps: Amplification of reference gene primers provided the estimated nucleated cell counts. Sequencing used immunoSEQ multiplex PCR; TCRdb keeps in-frame clones, though not all of them. That table gives V, J and clone size, and the DNA gave D and trimming. The sample includes about 110,000 clones, 84% of them seen just once. Trimming stripped 5 bases from V and 2 bases from J, with 10 bases between. The CDR3 spans 13 residues. Germline V gene sequence: CDR1 SGHRS, CDR2 YFSETQ. This record comes from a study of blood T cell repertoires in COVID-19. On the study more broadly: Both acute and convalescent COVID-19 samples were obtained from the United States, Italy and Spain. T cells, B-cell-depleted T cells, or PBMCs provided the cDNA or gDNA that served as material.

The chain joins TRBV5-1 to TRBJ1-2; no reliable D call. The sample was peripheral blood. The TCR originated in a woman aged 60-75 years with acute or convalescent COVID-19. The CDR3 region is CASREGGNYGYTF. The CDR3 DNA follows: TGCGCCAGCAGAGAGGGAGGAAACTATGGCTACACCTTC.